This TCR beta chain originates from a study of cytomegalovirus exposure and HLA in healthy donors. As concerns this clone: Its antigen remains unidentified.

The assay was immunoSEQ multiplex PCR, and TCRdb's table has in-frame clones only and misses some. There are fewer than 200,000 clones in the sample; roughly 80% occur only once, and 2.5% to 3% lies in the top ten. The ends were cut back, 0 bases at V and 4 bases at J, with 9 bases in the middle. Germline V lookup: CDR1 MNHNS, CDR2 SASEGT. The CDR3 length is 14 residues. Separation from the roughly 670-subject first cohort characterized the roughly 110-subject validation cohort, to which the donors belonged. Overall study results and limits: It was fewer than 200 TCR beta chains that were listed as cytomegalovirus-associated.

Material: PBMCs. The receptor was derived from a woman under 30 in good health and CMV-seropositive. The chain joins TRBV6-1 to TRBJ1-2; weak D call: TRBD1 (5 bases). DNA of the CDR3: TGTGCCAGCAGTGAAGCTCGAACAGGCTATGGCTACACCTTC. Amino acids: CASSEARTGYGYTF.